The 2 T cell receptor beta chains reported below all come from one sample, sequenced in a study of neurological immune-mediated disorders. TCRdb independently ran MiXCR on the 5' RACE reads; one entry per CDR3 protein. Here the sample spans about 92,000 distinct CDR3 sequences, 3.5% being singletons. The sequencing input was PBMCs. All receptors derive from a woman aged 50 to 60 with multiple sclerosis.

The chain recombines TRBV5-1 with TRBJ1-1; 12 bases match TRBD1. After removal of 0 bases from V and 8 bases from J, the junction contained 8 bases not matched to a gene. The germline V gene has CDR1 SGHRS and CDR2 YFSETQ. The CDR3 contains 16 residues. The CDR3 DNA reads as TGCGCCAGCAGCTTGGCCTCCGGGACAGGGGGCACCGAAGCTTTCTTT. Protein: CASSLASGTGGTEAFF.

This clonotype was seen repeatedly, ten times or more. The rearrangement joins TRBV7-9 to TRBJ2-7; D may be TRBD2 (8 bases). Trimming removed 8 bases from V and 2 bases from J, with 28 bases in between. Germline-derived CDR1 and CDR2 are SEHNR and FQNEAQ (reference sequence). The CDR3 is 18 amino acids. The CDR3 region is CASGGGTEVAGSPYEQYF. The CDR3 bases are TGTGCCAGCGGGGGCGGGACAGAAGTAGCGGGGAGCCCCTACGAGCAGTACTTC.